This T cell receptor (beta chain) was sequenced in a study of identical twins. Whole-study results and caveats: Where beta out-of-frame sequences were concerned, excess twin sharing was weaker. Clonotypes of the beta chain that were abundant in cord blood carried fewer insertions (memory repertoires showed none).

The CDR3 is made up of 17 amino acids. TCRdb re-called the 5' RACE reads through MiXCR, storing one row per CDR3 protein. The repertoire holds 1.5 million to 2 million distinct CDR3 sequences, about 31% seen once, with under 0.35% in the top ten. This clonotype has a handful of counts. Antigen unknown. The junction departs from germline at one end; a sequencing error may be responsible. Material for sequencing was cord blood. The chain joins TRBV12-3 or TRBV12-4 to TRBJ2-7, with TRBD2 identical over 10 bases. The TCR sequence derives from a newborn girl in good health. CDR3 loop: CASSLGLADRSSYEQYF. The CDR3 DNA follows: TGTGCCAGCAGCTTAGGACTAGCGGATAGGAGCTCCTACGAGCAGTACTTC.